These 20 T cell receptor beta chains were all obtained from the same sample, sequenced in a study of cytomegalovirus exposure and HLA in healthy donors. Primers for the PCR totalled 60 Vbeta and 13 Jbeta. The assay was immunoSEQ multiplex PCR, and TCRdb's table has in-frame clones only and misses some. Of around 200,000 clones listed, about 83% were seen once; the top ten hold 1.4%. The source material was PBMCs. The receptors originated from a girl aged 10-17 years in good health and CMV-seronegative.

This chain joins TRBV7-9 and TRBJ2-1; a weak D match, TRBD2 (5 bases). The CDR3 is made up of 15 amino acids. The V gene's germline CDR1 is SEHNR and CDR2 FQNEAQ (reference sequence). The V gene lost 3 bases and the J gene lost 5 bases, with 14 bases spanning the gap. CDR3: CASSFDGKKNNEQFF. The CDR3 nucleotides are TGTGCCAGCAGCTTTGACGGGAAAAAGAACAATGAGCAGTTCTTC.

The chain links TRBV20-1 to TRBJ1-2; D is uncertain. The V end lost 3 bases, the J end lost 7 bases, and 6 bases lay between the germline ends. This CDR3 is built from 10 residues. The V gene's germline CDR1 is DFQATT and CDR2 SNEGSKA (reference sequence). CDR3 nucleotides: TGCAGTGCTAGGTTCGGTGGCTACACCTTC. It specifies CSARFGGYTF.

V and J are TRBV28 and TRBJ2-7; TRBD1 matches 8 bases. The V and J ends lost 3 bases and 5 bases, in that order; junction bases with no gene match: 18. Looked up from germline, CDR1 is MDHEN and CDR2 is SYDVKM. The CDR3 loop spans 18 amino acids. The CDR3 spells CASSFTGDYRTGLNEQYF. The DNA for the CDR3 is TGTGCCAGCAGTTTTACGGGAGACTATAGGACAGGGCTTAACGAGCAGTACTTC.

The rearrangement joins TRBV19 to TRBJ2-3, with 7 bases aligning to TRBD1. Unmatched junction bases numbered 4, after V lost 3 bases and J lost 1 base. This CDR3 region has 15 residues. The germline CDR1 and CDR2 sequences are LNHDA and SQIVND (reference sequence). Here the CDR3 DNA reads TGTGCCAGTAGTATGATAGGACAGGGCACAGATACGCAGTATTTT. Its protein product is CASSMIGQGTDTQYF.

V is TRBV29-1 and J is TRBJ1-1, with TRBD1 identical over 9 bases. With 1 base clipped from V and 0 bases from J, the junction kept 3 bases outside the gene matches. CDR1 is SQVTM, CDR2 ANQGSEA, per germline. This CDR3 spans 15 amino acids. DNA of the CDR3: TGCAGCGTTGAAGGTTGGGACAGGGTGAACACTGAAGCTTTCTTT. Translated, it gives CSVEGWDRVNTEAFF.

The chain has TRBV1 and TRBJ2-1; the D call of TRBD2 is as the table states it, not checked on the DNA. TRBV1 is a recognized pseudogene. The CDR3 runs 15 residues. The CDR3 spells CTSSQDLASYNEQFF. Written as DNA, the CDR3 is TGCACCAGCAGCCAAGATTTAGCGTCCTACAATGAGCAGTTCTTC.

CDR3 bases: TGTGCCTGGAGTGCGGGGACAGGGGCTAACTATGGCTACACCTTC. Protein product: CAWSAGTGANYGYTF. The V call is TRBV30, the J call TRBJ1-2; 10 positions agree with TRBD1. CDR3 length: 15 residues. The V and J ends lost 1 base and 0 bases, in that order; junction bases with no gene match: 2. Germline V lookup: CDR1 GTSNPN, CDR2 SVGIG (reference sequence).

The genes are TRBV2 and TRBJ2-1, with 10 positions matching TRBD2. This CDR3 is built from 15 residues. The V and J ends lost 2 bases and 9 bases, in that order; junction bases with no gene match: 7. Germline CDR1 reads SNHLY; CDR2 reads FYNNEI. CDR3: CASSERLAGAGEQFF. In DNA, the CDR3 is TGTGCCAGCAGTGAAAGGCTAGCGGGAGCTGGTGAGCAGTTCTTC.

The chain is built from TRBV4-1 and TRBJ2-1; 8 nucleotides match TRBD2. The V gene end was trimmed by 2 bases and the J gene end by 7 bases; junction bases not matched to a gene: 10. Per germline, CDR1 MGHRA and CDR2 YSYEKL. This CDR3 is 16 amino acids long. The CDR3 reads CASSQTIGGGGNEQFF. CDR3 coding DNA: TGCGCCAGCAGCCAAACGATCGGGGGGGGAGGGAATGAGCAGTTCTTC.

The chain couples TRBV5-1 to TRBJ2-1, with D perhaps TRBD2 (6 bases). Germline V gives CDR1 SGHRS, CDR2 YFSETQ. Trimming shortened V by 0 bases and J by 4 bases, and 14 bases separated the two germline ends. The CDR3 totals 16 residues. CDR3 region: CASSLVDIGTYNEQFF. In DNA form, the CDR3 reads TGCGCCAGCAGCTTGGTGGATATCGGGACTTACAATGAGCAGTTCTTC.

The rearrangement joins TRBV7-3 to TRBJ2-1; TRBD2 agrees at 10 bases. The V gene end was trimmed by 0 bases and the J gene end by 6 bases; junction bases not matched to a gene: 5. CDR1 is SGHTA, CDR2 FQGTGA, per germline. The CDR3 totals 16 residues. The DNA of the CDR3 is TGTGCCAGCAGCTTAACCCCGAGCGGGAGGGCCAATGAGCAGTTCTTC. Amino acid sequence: CASSLTPSGRANEQFF.

The J gene is TRBJ2-7, the V gene TRBV27; 10 bases fit TRBD2. V was clipped by 10 bases and J by 0 bases; unmatched bases: 6. The CDR3 has 14 residues. Germline V gives CDR1 MNHEY, CDR2 SMNVEV (reference sequence). The CDR3 region has the DNA TGTGCCACCTTAAGACTAGCGGGCTCCTACGAGCAGTACTTC. It encodes CATLRLAGSYEQYF.

The CDR3 nucleotides read TGTGCCAGCAGCTTATTTATCGGGACTACCTACGAGCAGTACTTC. It yields the protein CASSLFIGTTYEQYF. V is TRBV7-3 and J is TRBJ2-7; 7 bases match TRBD2. In germline, CDR1 is SGHTA, CDR2 FQGTGA. This CDR3 contains 15 residues. V trimming: 2 bases; J trimming: 2 bases; junction bases outside the gene matches: 6.

The rearrangement links TRBV9 to TRBJ1-6, with D unresolved. Trimming cost V 0 bases and J 10 bases, with 14 bases left between them. The CDR3 length is 15 residues. The germline CDR1 and CDR2 sequences are SGDLS and YYNGEE. The CDR3 DNA reads as TGTGCCAGCAGCGTAGCTGAGAGGGTAGGATCACCCCTCCACTTT. The encoded protein is CASSVAERVGSPLHF.

The V and J genes are TRBV9 and TRBJ2-2, with D possibly matching TRBD2 (5 bases). CDR1 is SGDLS, CDR2 YYNGEE, per germline. The CDR3 covers 17 residues. Trimming pared 4 bases from V and 2 bases from J, leaving 18 bases between. CDR3 residues: CASSLGKQSLNTGELFF. The CDR3 coding sequence is TGTGCCAGCAGCCTCGGGAAACAGTCACTAAACACCGGGGAGCTGTTTTTT.

The chain uses TRBV9 and TRBJ2-7; 7 nucleotides agree with TRBD1. Germline V CDR1 and CDR2: SGDLS, YYNGEE. The CDR3 has 14 residues. V shed 4 bases, J shed 3 bases, and the junction held 7 bases outside the gene matches. CDR3 in amino acids: CASSMTGSFYEQYF. The CDR3 nucleotides read TGTGCCAGCAGCATGACAGGGAGCTTCTACGAGCAGTACTTC.

J is TRBJ2-7 and V is TRBV27; D perhaps matches TRBD1 (6 bases). Germline CDR1 and CDR2: MNHEY and SMNVEV (reference sequence). Trimming removed 2 bases from V and 4 bases from J, with 12 bases in between. The CDR3 has 14 residues. The CDR3 DNA reads TGTGCCAGCAGTTTACAGGGGCCGACTTACGAGCAGTACTTC. It encodes CASSLQGPTYEQYF.

This clone was detected a few times. The chain uses TRBV19 and TRBJ1-1, with 7 positions matching TRBD1. Germline lookup yields CDR1 LNHDA and CDR2 SQIVND (reference sequence). This CDR3 has 13 amino acids. Losses at the gene ends were 0 bases for V and 11 bases for J; bases not matched to a gene: 6. CDR3 coding DNA: TGTGCCAGTAGTATAGACAGGGGGAGTCCTGCTTTCTTT. This gives the protein CASSIDRGSPAFF. Looking up the rest from reference TRBV19 and TRBJ1-1 gives the full variable domain: DGGITQSPKYLFRKEGQNVTLSCEQNLNHDAMYWYRQDPGQGLRLIYYSQIVNDFQKGDIAEGYSVSREKKESFPLTVTSAQKNPTAFYLCASSIDRGSPAFFGQGTRLTVV.

This chain connects TRBV5-1 to TRBJ2-3; TRBD1 matches at 7 bases. The CDR3 loop spans 16 amino acids. Germline assignment: CDR1 SGHRS and CDR2 YFSETQ. The ends lost 0 bases at V and 1 base at J; junction bases unmatched: 5. For the CDR3, the DNA is TGCGCCAGCAGCTTGGGGGACAGCATAGGCACAGATACGCAGTATTTT. Its protein is CASSLGDSIGTDTQYF.

The chain joins TRBV28 to TRBJ2-7; D remains ambiguous. V gave up 4 bases and J gave up 6 bases, with 16 bases separating them. This CDR3 has 14 residues. Germline CDR1 and CDR2: MDHEN and SYDVKM. CDR3 in amino acids: CASSSDTSAAEQYF. CDR3 nucleotide sequence: TGTGCCAGCAGTTCCGATACGTCCGCGGCCGAGCAGTACTTC. Combining the CDR3 with reference TRBV28 and TRBJ2-7 gives the whole variable domain DVKVTQSSRYLVKRTGEKVFLECVQDMDHENMFWYRQDPGLGLRLIYFSYDVKMKEKGDIPEGYSVSREKKERFSLILESASTNQTSMYLCASSSDTSAAEQYFGPGTRLTVT.